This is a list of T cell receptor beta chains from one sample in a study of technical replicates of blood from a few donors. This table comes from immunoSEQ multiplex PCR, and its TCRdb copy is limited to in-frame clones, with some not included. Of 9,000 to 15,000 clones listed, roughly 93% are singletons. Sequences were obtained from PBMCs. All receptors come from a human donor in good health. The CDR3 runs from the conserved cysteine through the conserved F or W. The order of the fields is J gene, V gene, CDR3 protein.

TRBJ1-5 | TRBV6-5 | CASSYGQGADQPQHF
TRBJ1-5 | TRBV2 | CASSEAGGTNQPQHF
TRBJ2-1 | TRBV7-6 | CASSLWLDNEQFF
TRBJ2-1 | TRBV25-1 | CASSEPRLAGWPYNEQFF
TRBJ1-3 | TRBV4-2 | CASSQYGGSGQDLSGNTIYF
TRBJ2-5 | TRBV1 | CTSSQDWLGLSGEETQYF
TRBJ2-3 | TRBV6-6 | CASRSDSGTDTQYF
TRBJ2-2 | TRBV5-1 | CASSDRIGDTGELFF
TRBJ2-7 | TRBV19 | CASSIGQGLQYF
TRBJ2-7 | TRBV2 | CASSELAVYEQYF
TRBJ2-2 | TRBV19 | CASSIDAYTNTGELFF
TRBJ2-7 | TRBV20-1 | CSAIPRAGQYF
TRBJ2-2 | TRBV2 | CASKSLATGELFF
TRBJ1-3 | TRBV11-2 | CASSLDRAGNTIYF